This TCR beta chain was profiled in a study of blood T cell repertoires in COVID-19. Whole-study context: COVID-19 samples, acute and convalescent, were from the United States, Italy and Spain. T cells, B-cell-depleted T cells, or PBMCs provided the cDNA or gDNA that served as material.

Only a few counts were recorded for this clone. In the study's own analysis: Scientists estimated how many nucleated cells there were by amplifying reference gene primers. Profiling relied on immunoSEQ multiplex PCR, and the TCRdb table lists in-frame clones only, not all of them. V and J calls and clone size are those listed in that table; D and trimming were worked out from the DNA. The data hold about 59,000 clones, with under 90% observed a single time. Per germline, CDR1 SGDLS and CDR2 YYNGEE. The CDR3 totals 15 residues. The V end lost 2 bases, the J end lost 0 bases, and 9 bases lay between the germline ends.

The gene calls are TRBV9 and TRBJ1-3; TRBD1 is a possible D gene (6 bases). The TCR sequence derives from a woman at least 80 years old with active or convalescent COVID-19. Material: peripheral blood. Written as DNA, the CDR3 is TGTGCCAGCAGCGTGGGGGCTGGCTCTGGAAACACCATATATTTT. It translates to CASSVGAGSGNTIYF.